This T cell receptor (beta chain) originates from a study of siplizumab effects on memory and regulatory T cells. The CDR3 runs 13 residues. The V gene's germline CDR1 is LNHDA and CDR2 SQIVND (reference sequence). Trimming removed 3 bases at V and 2 bases at J, with 7 bases between. TCRdb keeps only in-frame clones here, not all; method: immunoSEQ multiplex PCR. The table lists just over 40,000 clones, about 89% of them singletons. The chain combines TRBV19 with TRBJ1-2; D not certain. What was sequenced was naive CD4+ T cells sorted from blood. The clonotype comes from a human donor in good health. CDR3 amino acids: CASSMRVNYGYTF. The CDR3 bases are TGTGCCAGTAGTATGCGAGTAAACTATGGCTACACCTTC.